This T cell receptor beta chain was observed in a study of cytomegalovirus exposure and HLA in healthy donors. Study-wide background: The study's early data release held some 85 million unique TCRs from HLA-typed donors. Study results and limitations: The study flagged approximately 180 TCR beta chains as cytomegalovirus-associated.

Points on this clone: The antigen is unknown.

CDR3 size: 15 residues. CDR1 SGHAT and CDR2 FQNNGV come from the germline V gene. Trimming took off 1 base at V and 6 bases at J, with 12 bases between the two ends. PCR amplification relied on 60 Vbeta primers (plus 13 Jbeta primers). Sequencing was performed with immunoSEQ multiplex PCR; in TCRdb, only in-frame clones are kept and a portion is missing. The sample data list approximately 120,000 clones. As for the donors, each was a healthy bone marrow donor. The receptor's source is an older woman in good health and CMV-seronegative. The sequenced sample consisted of PBMCs. The chain links TRBV11-2 to TRBJ2-2, with no clear D. The CDR3 region has the DNA TGTGCCAGCAGCTTAGTTGTTGCGCCCTCCGGGGAGCTGTTTTTT. Its translation: CASSLVVAPSGELFF.